This T cell receptor beta chain was documented in a study of shared clonotypes between healthy human individuals. The table lists this clone with a count of one. The antigen remains unidentified. Positively selected for CCR7, the CD45RO-negative cells used as naive CD8 cells excluded terminally differentiated effector memory CD45RA+ cells. The authors ran the assay at deep level. In the study's own analysis: ImmunoSEQ gave junction-only sequences without quality scores, so filtering differed. Sequenced by immunoSEQ multiplex PCR; TCRdb stores in-frame clones only, minus some. V, J and clone size were drawn from that table, and D and trimming were deduced from the DNA. The top ten clones hold approximately 1% of a sample with about 2 million clones, roughly 95% of them seen once. The germline V and J ends were trimmed by 6 bases and 7 bases, with 16 bases remaining between them. The CDR3 contains 14 residues. The germline gives CDR1 MNHNS, CDR2 SASEGT.

Study findings and constraints: Richness estimates generally favored naive over memory subsets. Represented diversity (both genetic and exposure-history) was limited by the small number of donors.

Sequenced: naive CD8+ T cells sorted from blood. The sequence was obtained from a man aged 18 to 29 in good health. The chain is built from TRBV6-1 and TRBJ2-1; no clear D gene. CDR3 loop: CASRGAASWNEQFF. The DNA for the CDR3 is TGTGCCAGCAGGGGCGCGGCCTCTTGGAATGAGCAGTTCTTC.